This TCR beta chain was sequenced during a study of blood T cell repertoires in COVID-19. Study information: Acute and convalescent COVID-19 samples came from the United States, Italy and Spain. T cells, B-cell-depleted T cells, or PBMCs supplied cDNA or gDNA.

Per germline, CDR1 LNHNV and CDR2 YYDKDF (reference sequence). The CDR3 totals 16 residues. The trim removed 4 bases at V and 1 base at J, leaving 5 bases unmatched. The authors' processing: Reference gene primer amplification yielded estimated nucleated cell counts. Libraries were prepared by immunoSEQ multiplex PCR; TCRdb keeps only in-frame clonotypes and omits some of them. V and J calls plus clone size are reproduced from that table; the DNA served to infer D and trimming. The data show over 300,000 clones, with approximately 85% seen just once and just over 7% held by the top ten. The sample taken for sequencing was peripheral blood. The chain joins TRBV15 to TRBJ1-1; 11 nucleotides align to TRBD1. This TCR came from a human donor in a cohort sampled during active COVID-19. The CDR3 protein is CATSMDRGHWNTEAFF. In DNA, the CDR3 is TGTGCCACCAGCATGGACAGGGGGCATTGGAACACTGAAGCTTTCTTT.